The 20 T cell receptor beta chains presented below share a single source sample, sequenced in a study of cytomegalovirus exposure and HLA in healthy donors. The PCR was carried out with 60 Vbeta primers and 13 Jbeta primers. The table came from immunoSEQ multiplex PCR; TCRdb's copy has only in-frame clones and leaves some out. This table holds some 130,000 clones, around 77% found once. Sequencing was performed on PBMCs. These receptors came from a man in his forties or fifties in good health and CMV-seronegative.

This clone was found once. The chain recombines TRBV5-1 with TRBJ2-5, with TRBD2 identical over 9 bases. Germline values: CDR1 SGHRS, CDR2 YFSETQ. Trimming removed 4 bases from V and 5 bases from J; junction bases left unmatched: 9. The CDR3 runs 15 residues. CDR3 sequence: CASSPPGLAPETQYF. CDR3 nucleotide sequence: TGCGCCAGCAGCCCCCCGGGACTAGCCCCCGAGACCCAGTACTTC.

The V and J genes are TRBV25-1 and TRBJ2-1, with 11 bases matching TRBD2. The CDR3 runs to 13 residues. Per the germline V gene, CDR1 is MGHDK and CDR2 is SYGVNS. The J segment lost 9 bases and the V segment lost 6 bases, leaving 4 bases of the junction unmatched. DNA of the CDR3: TGTGCCAGCAGAAGTAGCGGGAGGGTTGAGCAGTTCTTC. Translation gives CASRSSGRVEQFF.

The V and J genes are TRBV11-2 and TRBJ2-7, with 7 bases fitting TRBD1. V lost 4 bases, J lost 1 base, and 4 bases stayed unmatched. Germline loops: CDR1 SGHAT, CDR2 FQNNGV. The CDR3 length is 14 residues. The CDR3 DNA reads as TGTGCCAGCAGCTCGGGACAGCCTTCCTACGAGCAGTACTTC. Its protein product is CASSSGQPSYEQYF.

Comments on this clone: Other DNA sequences within the sample encode an identical CDR3. This chain uses TRBV25-1 with TRBJ2-7; perhaps TRBD1 as D (7 bases). This CDR3 spans 14 amino acids. Germline V gene lookup returns CDR1 MGHDK and CDR2 SYGVNS. V lost 3 bases to trimming and J lost 4 bases, with 13 bases between them. CDR3 sequence (DNA): TGTGCCAGCAGTGATCTGGCAGGGGGGTACGAGCAGTACTTC. It translates to CASSDLAGGYEQYF.

This chain links TRBV11-2 with TRBJ2-1, with TRBD2 identical over 8 bases. The CDR3 loop spans 15 amino acids. Germline V gene data show CDR1 as SGHAT and CDR2 as FQNNGV. J gave up 6 bases and V 3 bases, and 7 bases lay outside the gene matches. CDR3 sequence (DNA): TGTGCCAGCAGCTTTGGGACTAGAATTTCCAATGAGCAGTTCTTC. This codes for CASSFGTRISNEQFF.

This clone was counted between two and nine times. The rearrangement joins TRBV2 to TRBJ2-7; D gene ambiguous. Between the trimmed V and J ends, which lost 5 bases and 6 bases, there was a span of 8 bases. Looked up from germline, CDR1 is SNHLY and CDR2 is FYNNEI. CDR3 length: 11 residues. This CDR3 is CASSLRFEQYF. The CDR3 nucleotides read TGTGCCAGCAGTCTACGATTCGAGCAGTACTTC.

This chain joins TRBV11-2 and TRBJ2-7; TRBD2 agrees at 7 bases. Germline CDR1 is SGHAT and CDR2 is FQNNGV. V trimming: 3 bases; J trimming: 0 bases; junction bases outside the gene matches: 5. This CDR3 has 15 residues. CDR3 bases: TGTGCCAGCAGCTTGACTAGCCGGAACTCCTACGAGCAGTACTTC. Its protein product is CASSLTSRNSYEQYF. The whole variable domain, remainder taken from reference TRBV11-2 and TRBJ2-7, is EAGVAQSPRYKIIEKRQSVAFWCNPISGHATLYWYQQILGQGPKLLIQFQNNGVVDDSQLPKDRFSAERLKGVDSTLKIQPAKLEDSAVYLCASSLTSRNSYEQYFGPGTRLTVT.

The J gene is TRBJ2-7, the V gene TRBV6-6; 7 positions match TRBD2. Germline assignment: CDR1 MNHNY and CDR2 SVGAGI (reference sequence). V gave up 5 bases and J gave up 1 base; unmatched junction bases: 2. This CDR3 has 13 residues. CDR3 nucleotides: TGTGCCAGCAGTCTGGGGGGGTCCTACGAGCAGTACTTC. Its protein product is CASSLGGSYEQYF.

The chain couples TRBV27 to TRBJ2-7; weak D call: TRBD2 (6 bases). V lost 4 bases to trimming and J lost 0 bases, with 13 bases between them. This CDR3 is 15 amino acids long. Germline CDR1 MNHEY, CDR2 SMNVEV (reference sequence). The CDR3 here is CASSWTGESSYEQYF. The CDR3 DNA sequence: TGTGCCAGCAGTTGGACGGGGGAAAGCTCCTACGAGCAGTACTTC.

V gene TRBV7-2 combines with J gene TRBJ2-7; 7 nucleotides match TRBD2. This CDR3 has 15 amino acids. V gave up 4 bases and J gave up 4 bases; unmatched junction bases: 10. Looked up from germline, CDR1 is SGHTA and CDR2 is FQGNSA. DNA for the CDR3: TGTGCCAGCAGCTATGCGGCGGGAGTGCGATACGAGCAGTACTTC. This gives the protein CASSYAAGVRYEQYF.

This clone was seen only once. The chain recombines TRBV7-9 with TRBJ2-3; D is perhaps TRBD2 (6 bases). Trimming removed 7 bases from V and 4 bases from J, with 18 bases in between. The CDR3 loop spans 15 amino acids. From germline, CDR1 is SEHNR and CDR2 FQNEAQ (reference sequence). CDR3 DNA sequence: TGTGCCAGCATCCTCCCGGGGGTTGGCCCAGATACGCAGTATTTT. Its protein product is CASILPGVGPDTQYF. The full variable domain, with the rest looked up from reference TRBV7-9 and TRBJ2-3, is DTGVSQNPRHKITKRGQNVTFRCDPISEHNRLYWYRQTLGQGPEFLTYFQNEAQLEKSRLLSDRFSAERPKGSFSTLEIQRTEQGDSAMYLCASILPGVGPDTQYFGPGTRLTVL.

V is TRBV5-6 and J is TRBJ2-7; no reliable D call. This CDR3 is built from 17 residues. CDR1 is SGHDT and CDR2 is YYEEEE in the germline V gene. Trimming removed 3 bases from V and 4 bases from J, with 23 bases in between. CDR3 amino acids: CASSSPLRERSRYEQYF. Here the CDR3 DNA reads TGTGCCAGCAGCTCACCCCTACGAGAGAGGAGTCGATACGAGCAGTACTTC.

This sequence joins TRBV5-1 and TRBJ2-7; D is possibly TRBD2 (6 bases). This CDR3 has 14 amino acids. CDR1 and CDR2 (germline): SGHRS, YFSETQ. V gave up 2 bases and J gave up 0 bases, with 9 bases separating them. The CDR3: CASSFGLLSYEQYF. For the CDR3, the DNA is TGCGCCAGCAGCTTCGGACTACTCTCCTACGAGCAGTACTTC.

The rearrangement links TRBV25-1 to TRBJ2-1; a possible D gene is TRBD2 (6 bases). The CDR3 loop spans 16 amino acids. In germline, CDR1 is MGHDK, CDR2 SYGVNS. Trimming shortened V by 1 base and J by 5 bases, and 15 bases separated the two germline ends. Written as DNA, the CDR3 is TGTGCCAGCAGTGAATCACGGGGGAGAGGTAACAATGAGCAGTTCTTC. Protein product: CASSESRGRGNNEQFF.

The chain carries TRBV27 and TRBJ2-7; TRBD2 agrees at 12 bases. Germline V gives CDR1 MNHEY, CDR2 SMNVEV (reference sequence). The CDR3 runs 16 residues. The V gene end was trimmed by 5 bases and the J gene end by 3 bases; junction bases not matched to a gene: 8. This chain's CDR3 is CASSAGLAGALYEQYF. CDR3 DNA: TGTGCCAGCAGTGCGGGACTAGCGGGTGCGCTCTACGAGCAGTACTTC.

V usage is TRBV5-1 and J usage is TRBJ2-1; 10 bases agree with TRBD2. Trimming at V came to 4 bases and at J to 4 bases, leaving 8 bases not matched to a gene. The CDR3 loop spans 16 amino acids. Germline lookup yields CDR1 SGHRS and CDR2 YFSETQ. CDR3 nucleotides: TGCGCCAGCAGCCCCCCGACTAGCGGGCCTTACAATGAGCAGTTCTTC. It translates to CASSPPTSGPYNEQFF.

A word on this clone: Germline is not matched at one junction end, which may reflect a read error. V and J are TRBV28 and TRBJ1-2, with TRBD1 matching 7 bases. CDR1 is MDHEN and CDR2 is SYDVKM in the germline V gene. The CDR3 has 13 amino acids. The DNA of the CDR3 is TGTGCCAGCAGTTTAAGGTTAAAGGGAACAGGGGATTTC. This sequence encodes CASSLRLKGTGDF.

The table lists this clone with a few counts. This chain connects TRBV5-1 to TRBJ2-7, with a possible D match to TRBD1 (6 bases). Germline-derived CDR1 and CDR2 are SGHRS and YFSETQ. The ends were cut back, 4 bases at V and 0 bases at J, with 14 bases in the middle. The CDR3 contains 15 residues. The CDR3 is CASSEGGSGSYEQYF. DNA of the CDR3: TGCGCCAGCAGCGAAGGGGGTTCGGGCTCCTACGAGCAGTACTTC.

The chain links TRBV6-6 to TRBJ2-3; 11 bases match TRBD1. CDR3 length: 16 amino acids. After removal of 6 bases from V and 4 bases from J, the junction contained 9 bases not matched to a gene. From germline, CDR1 is MNHNY and CDR2 SVGAGI (reference sequence). The CDR3 is CASSQGGTGGADTQYF. CDR3 nucleotides: TGTGCCAGCAGCCAAGGGGGGACAGGGGGGGCAGATACGCAGTATTTT.

The V call is TRBV7-2, the J call TRBJ2-3; D might be TRBD2 (6 bases). Germline V gene sequence: CDR1 SGHTA, CDR2 FQGNSA. This CDR3 comprises 14 residues. Trimming removed 6 bases from V and 2 bases from J, with 12 bases in between. The CDR3 bases are TGTGCCAGCAGGCGACTAGGCCCCACAGATACGCAGTATTTT. Residues: CASRRLGPTDTQYF. Complete variable domain (other parts from reference TRBV7-2 and TRBJ2-3): GAGVSQSPSNKVTEKGKDVELRCDPISGHTALYWYRQSLGQGLEFLIYFQGNSAPDKSGLPSDRFSAERTGGSVSTLTIQRTQQEDSAVYLCASRRLGPTDTQYFGPGTRLTVL.